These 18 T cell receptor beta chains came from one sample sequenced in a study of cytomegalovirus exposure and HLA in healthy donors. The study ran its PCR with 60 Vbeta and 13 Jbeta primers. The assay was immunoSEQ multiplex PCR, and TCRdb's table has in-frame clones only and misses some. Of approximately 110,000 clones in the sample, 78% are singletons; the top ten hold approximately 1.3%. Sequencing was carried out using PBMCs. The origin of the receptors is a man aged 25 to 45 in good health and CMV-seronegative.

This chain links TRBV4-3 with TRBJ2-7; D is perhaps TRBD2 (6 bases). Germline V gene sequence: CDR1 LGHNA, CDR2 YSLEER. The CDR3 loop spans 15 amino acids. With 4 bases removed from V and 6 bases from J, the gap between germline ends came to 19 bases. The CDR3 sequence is CASSRVQEGRFEQYF. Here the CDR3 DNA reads TGCGCCAGCAGCCGCGTACAGGAAGGGAGGTTCGAGCAGTACTTC.

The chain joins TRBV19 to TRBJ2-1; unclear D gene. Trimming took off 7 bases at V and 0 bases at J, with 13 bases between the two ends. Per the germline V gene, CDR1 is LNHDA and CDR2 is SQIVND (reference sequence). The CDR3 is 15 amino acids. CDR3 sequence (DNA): TGTGCCAGTAACCGCCTAGGAAGCTCCTACAATGAGCAGTTCTTC. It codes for CASNRLGSSYNEQFF.

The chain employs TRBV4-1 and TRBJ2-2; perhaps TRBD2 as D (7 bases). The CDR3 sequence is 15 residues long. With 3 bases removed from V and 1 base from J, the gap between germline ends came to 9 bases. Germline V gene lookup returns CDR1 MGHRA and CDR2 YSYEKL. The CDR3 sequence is CASSQGGLNTGELFF. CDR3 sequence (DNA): TGCGCCAGCAGCCAGGGGGGGCTGAACACCGGGGAGCTGTTTTTT.

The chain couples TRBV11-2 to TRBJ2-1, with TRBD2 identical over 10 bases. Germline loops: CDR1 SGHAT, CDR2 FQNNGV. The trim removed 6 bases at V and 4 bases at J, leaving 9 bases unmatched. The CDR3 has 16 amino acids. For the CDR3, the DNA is TGTGCCAGCAGGAGTAGCATTAGCGGGAGGTACAATGAGCAGTTCTTC. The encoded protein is CASRSSISGRYNEQFF.

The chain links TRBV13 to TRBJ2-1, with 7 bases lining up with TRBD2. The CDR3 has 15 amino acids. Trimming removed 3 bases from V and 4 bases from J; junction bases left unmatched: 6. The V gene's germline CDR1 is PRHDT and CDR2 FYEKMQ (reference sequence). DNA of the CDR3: TGTGCCAGCAGCTTTGTGCTAGCGGAGTACAATGAGCAGTTCTTC. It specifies CASSFVLAEYNEQFF.

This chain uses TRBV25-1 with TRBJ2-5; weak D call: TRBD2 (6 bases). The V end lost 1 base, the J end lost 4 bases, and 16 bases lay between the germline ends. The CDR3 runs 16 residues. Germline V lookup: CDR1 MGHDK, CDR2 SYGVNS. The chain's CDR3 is CASSEWGVKRRETQYF. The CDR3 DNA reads TGTGCCAGCAGTGAATGGGGGGTTAAGCGCAGAGAGACCCAGTACTTC.

In DNA, the CDR3 is TGCGCCAGCACCCCCAGCGGCTATGGCTACACCTTC. Its translation: CASTPSGYGYTF. The V call is TRBV10-2, the J call TRBJ1-2; D is undetermined. With 7 bases removed from V and 4 bases from J, the gap between germline ends came to 10 bases. The CDR3 is 12 residues long. Germline V CDR1 and CDR2: WSHSY, SAAADI.

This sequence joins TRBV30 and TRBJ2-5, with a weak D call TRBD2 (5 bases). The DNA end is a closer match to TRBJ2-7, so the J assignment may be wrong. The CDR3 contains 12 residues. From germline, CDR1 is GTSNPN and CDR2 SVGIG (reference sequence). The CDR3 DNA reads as TGTGCCTGGAGGGACTCAACCTACGAGCAGTACTTC. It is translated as CAWRDSTYEQYF.

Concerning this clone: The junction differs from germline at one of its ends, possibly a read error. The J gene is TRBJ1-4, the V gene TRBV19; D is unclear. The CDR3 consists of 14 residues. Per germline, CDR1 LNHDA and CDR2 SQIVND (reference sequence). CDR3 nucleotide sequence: TGTGCCGGTAGTAACCCCGGGTTAAGGGAAAAACTGTTTTTT. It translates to CAGSNPGLREKLFF.

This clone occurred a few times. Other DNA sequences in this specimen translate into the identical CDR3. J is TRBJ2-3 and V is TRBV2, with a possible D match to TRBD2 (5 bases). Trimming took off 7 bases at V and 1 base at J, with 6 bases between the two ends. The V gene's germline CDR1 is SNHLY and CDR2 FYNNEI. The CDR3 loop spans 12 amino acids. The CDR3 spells CASMRGTDTQYF. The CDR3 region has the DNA TGTGCCAGCATGAGGGGCACAGATACGCAGTATTTT. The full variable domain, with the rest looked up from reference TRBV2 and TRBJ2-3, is EPEVTQTPSHQVTQMGQEVILRCVPISNHLYFYWYRQILGQKVEFLVSFYNNEISEKSEIFDDQFSVERPDGSNFTLKIRSTKLEDSAMYFCASMRGTDTQYFGPGTRLTVL.

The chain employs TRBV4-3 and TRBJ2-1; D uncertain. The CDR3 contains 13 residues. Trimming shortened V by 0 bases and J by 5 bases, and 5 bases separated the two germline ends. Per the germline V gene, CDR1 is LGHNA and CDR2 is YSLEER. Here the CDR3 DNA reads TGCGCCAGCAGCCAAGAACTTAACAATGAGCAGTTCTTC. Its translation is CASSQELNNEQFF.

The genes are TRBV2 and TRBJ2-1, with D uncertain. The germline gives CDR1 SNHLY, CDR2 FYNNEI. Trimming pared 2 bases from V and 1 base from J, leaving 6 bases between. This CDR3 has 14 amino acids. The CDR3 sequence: CASSERGSYNEQFF. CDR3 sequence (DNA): TGTGCCAGCAGTGAACGCGGTTCCTACAATGAGCAGTTCTTC. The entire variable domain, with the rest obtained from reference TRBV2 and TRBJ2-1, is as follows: EPEVTQTPSHQVTQMGQEVILRCVPISNHLYFYWYRQILGQKVEFLVSFYNNEISEKSEIFDDQFSVERPDGSNFTLKIRSTKLEDSAMYFCASSERGSYNEQFFGPGTRLTVL.

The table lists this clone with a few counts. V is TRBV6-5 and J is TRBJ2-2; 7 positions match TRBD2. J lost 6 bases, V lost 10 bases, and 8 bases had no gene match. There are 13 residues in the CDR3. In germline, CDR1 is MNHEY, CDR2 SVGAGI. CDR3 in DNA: TGTGCCACCGGTGGACTAGTCTCCGGGGAGCTGTTTTTT. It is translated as CATGGLVSGELFF.

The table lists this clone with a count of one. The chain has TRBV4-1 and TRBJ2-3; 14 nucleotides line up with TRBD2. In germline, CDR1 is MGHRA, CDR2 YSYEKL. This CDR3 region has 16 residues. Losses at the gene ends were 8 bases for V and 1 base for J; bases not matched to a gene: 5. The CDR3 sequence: CASGLAGGLGTDTQYF. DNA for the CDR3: TGCGCCAGCGGACTAGCGGGAGGACTCGGCACAGATACGCAGTATTTT.

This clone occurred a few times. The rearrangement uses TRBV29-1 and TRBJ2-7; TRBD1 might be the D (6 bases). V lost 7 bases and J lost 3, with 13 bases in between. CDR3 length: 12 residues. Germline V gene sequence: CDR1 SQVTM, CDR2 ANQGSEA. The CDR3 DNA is TGCAGCGCCACGGGACAAGACTACGAGCAGTACTTC. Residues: CSATGQDYEQYF.

CDR3: CASSTPGGDGYEQYF. CDR3 coding DNA: TGTGCCAGCAGTACACCCGGAGGGGACGGGTACGAGCAGTACTTC. This rearrangement joins TRBV7-9 to TRBJ2-7; perhaps TRBD2 as D (6 bases). Germline V gene sequence: CDR1 SEHNR, CDR2 FQNEAQ (reference sequence). The ends were cut back, 6 bases at V and 4 bases at J, with 19 bases in the middle. The CDR3 contains 15 residues.

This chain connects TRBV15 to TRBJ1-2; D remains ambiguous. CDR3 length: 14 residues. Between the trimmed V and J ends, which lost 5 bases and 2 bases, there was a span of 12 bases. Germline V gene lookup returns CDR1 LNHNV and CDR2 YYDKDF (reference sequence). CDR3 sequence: CATSERIANYGYTF. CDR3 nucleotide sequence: TGTGCCACCAGCGAGCGAATCGCGAACTATGGCTACACCTTC.

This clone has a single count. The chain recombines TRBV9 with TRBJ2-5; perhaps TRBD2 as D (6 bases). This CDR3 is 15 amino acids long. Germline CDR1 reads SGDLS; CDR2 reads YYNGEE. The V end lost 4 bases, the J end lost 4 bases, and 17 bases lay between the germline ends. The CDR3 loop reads CASSPGGVVGETQYF. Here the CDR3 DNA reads TGTGCCAGCAGCCCAGGCGGGGTGGTCGGAGAGACCCAGTACTTC.